The 23 T cell receptor beta chains in this list originate from one sample, sequenced in a study of blood T cell repertoires in COVID-19. Clones were read by immunoSEQ multiplex PCR, and TCRdb kept only the in-frame ones, dropping some. Found here are under 300,000 clones, roughly 93% of them singletons; the top ten hold about 2.5%. The sample comprised PBMCs or T cells enriched from blood (not recorded which). The receptor source for this set is a woman aged 40 to 55 with acute COVID-19.

This CDR3 reads CASSWDRGRDGYTF. The CDR3, as DNA: TGTGCCAGCAGCTGGGACAGGGGGCGCGATGGCTACACCTTC. The chain employs TRBV5-8 and TRBJ1-2, with 12 bases aligning to TRBD1. The CDR3 covers 14 residues. CDR1 and CDR2 from the germline V gene are SGHTS and YDEGEE. V was pared by 3 bases and J by 6 bases, with 3 bases of the junction left unmatched.

The chain couples TRBV4-1 to TRBJ1-1; possible D gene TRBD1, 6 bases. The CDR3 has 15 amino acids. Trimming removed 1 base at V and 7 bases at J, with 16 bases between. Germline values: CDR1 MGHRA, CDR2 YSYEKL. The CDR3 nucleotides are TGCGCCAGCAGCCAAGGTCAACAGGGTAAGGTTGAAGCTTTCTTT. Residues: CASSQGQQGKVEAFF.

V is TRBV5-1 and J is TRBJ1-2; no clear D gene. The CDR3 runs to 14 residues. Germline CDR1 is SGHRS and CDR2 is YFSETQ. V shed 0 bases and J shed 6 bases, with 12 bases lying between them. In nucleotides, the CDR3 is TGCGCCAGCAGCTTGGCAGCGGGTTTACATGGCTACACCTTC. Amino acid sequence: CASSLAAGLHGYTF. The full variable domain, in which reference TRBV5-1 and TRBJ1-2 provide the parts outside the CDR3, is KAGVTQTPRYLIKTRGQQVTLSCSPISGHRSVSWYQQTPGQGLQFLFEYFSETQRNKGNFPGRFSGRQFSNSRSEMNVSTLELGDSALYLCASSLAAGLHGYTFGSGTRLTVV.

The chain has TRBV24-1 and TRBJ1-2; 8 bases agree with TRBD1. The trim removed 5 bases at V and 4 bases at J, leaving 8 bases unmatched. CDR1 is KGHDR, CDR2 SFDVKD, per germline. This CDR3 comprises 15 residues. CDR3 nucleotides: TGTGCCACCAGTGGCCAGGACAGGGAGGGCTATGGCTACACCTTC. As protein: CATSGQDREGYGYTF.

This clone came up once. The chain employs TRBV6-6 and TRBJ2-3, with 10 bases that match TRBD2. Per the germline V gene, CDR1 is MNHNY and CDR2 is SVGAGI (reference sequence). V trimming: 6 bases; J trimming: 4 bases; junction bases outside the gene matches: 7. This CDR3 is 15 amino acids long. CDR3 bases: TGTGCCAGCAGGGCTAGCGGGGGATTTGCAGATACGCAGTATTTT. This translates into CASRASGGFADTQYF.

The chain carries TRBV9 and TRBJ2-4; unclear D gene. Germline CDR1 reads SGDLS; CDR2 reads YYNGEE. The CDR3 has 14 residues. Trimming removed 0 bases from V and 0 bases from J, with 4 bases in between. The CDR3 bases are TGTGCCAGCAGCGTAGGCGAAGCCAAAAACATTCAGTACTTC. As protein: CASSVGEAKNIQYF. Based on the CDR3 plus reference TRBV9 and TRBJ2-4, the full variable domain is DSGVTQTPKHLITATGQRVTLRCSPRSGDLSVYWYQQSLDQGLQFLIQYYNGEERAKGNILERFSAQQFPDLHSELNLSSLELGDSALYFCASSVGEAKNIQYFGAGTRLSVL.

Here the CDR3 reads CSASSGVNMNTEAFF. CDR3 nucleotide sequence: TGCAGTGCTAGTTCCGGGGTAAACATGAACACTGAAGCTTTCTTT. The V call is TRBV20-1, the J call TRBJ1-1; no reliable D call. The CDR3 totals 15 residues. The germline V and J ends were trimmed by 3 bases and 0 bases, with 14 bases remaining between them. Germline V CDR1 and CDR2: DFQATT, SNEGSKA (reference sequence).

This clone was seen more than once but under ten times. The CDR3: CASSSFSNLGQVEPYEQYF. CDR3 in DNA: TGTGCCAGCAGCTCATTTTCGAACCTAGGACAGGTTGAGCCCTACGAGCAGTACTTC. The chain uses TRBV7-9 and TRBJ2-7, with 7 bases fitting TRBD1. V trimming: 4 bases; J trimming: 2 bases; junction bases outside the gene matches: 20. Per germline, CDR1 SEHNR and CDR2 FQNEAQ (reference sequence). This CDR3 is 19 amino acids long.

This rearrangement joins TRBV30 to TRBJ1-5, with a weak D call TRBD1 (5 bases). Germline CDR1 reads GTSNPN; CDR2 reads SVGIG (reference sequence). Trimming left V 5 bases short and J 4 bases short, with 12 bases between. The CDR3 contains 13 residues. CDR3 DNA: TGTGCCTGGGGGTCGGGGGGAAATCAGCCCCAGCATTTT. It is translated as CAWGSGGNQPQHF.

The V gene is TRBV3-1 (or the pseudogene TRBV3-2), the J gene TRBJ1-2; weak D call: TRBD1 (6 bases). CDR3 length: 18 amino acids. The ends were cut back, 4 bases at V and 2 bases at J, with 23 bases in the middle. Germline values: CDR1 LGHDT, CDR2 YNNKEL (reference sequence). DNA for the CDR3: TGTGCCAGCAGCCCCATGCCATATTGGGACACACAGAACTATGGCTACACCTTC. It specifies CASSPMPYWDTQNYGYTF.

The chain has TRBV7-3 and TRBJ2-2; perhaps TRBD2 as D (6 bases). Germline values: CDR1 SGHTA, CDR2 FQGTGA. This CDR3 is 16 amino acids long. Trimming removed 2 bases from V and 3 bases from J, with 13 bases in between. CDR3 in DNA: TGTGCCAGCAGCTTATTCCGGACTACCGACACCGGGGAGCTGTTTTTT. This encodes CASSLFRTTDTGELFF.

V gene TRBV29-1 combines with J gene TRBJ1-1, with unresolved D. The germline CDR1 and CDR2 sequences are SQVTM and ANQGSEA. Deletions cut 4 bases from V and 5 bases from J, with 5 bases between. This CDR3 contains 10 residues. CDR3: CSVGGTEAFF. The CDR3 DNA follows: TGCAGCGTTGGAGGAACTGAAGCTTTCTTT.

The rearrangement joins TRBV24-1 to TRBJ2-1; the D gene is possibly TRBD1 (6 bases). Germline V CDR1 and CDR2: KGHDR, SFDVKD. Trimming took 8 bases from V and 9 from J, leaving 13 bases between them. The CDR3 contains 12 residues. CDR3: CATTKGGGEQFF. Here the CDR3 DNA reads TGTGCCACCACGAAAGGGGGTGGTGAGCAGTTCTTC.

The chain is built from TRBV29-1 and TRBJ2-3, with 7 bases fitting TRBD2. CDR1 SQVTM and CDR2 ANQGSEA come from the germline V gene. CDR3 length: 14 amino acids. The junction had 3 bases not matched to a gene; V was cut back by 2 bases and J by 1 base. The CDR3 region has the DNA TGCAGCGTTGAACAGGGAGGGGGCACAGATACGCAGTATTTT. Translating it yields CSVEQGGGTDTQYF.

This chain joins TRBV19 and TRBJ2-6, with D possibly being TRBD1 (7 bases). Germline CDR1 and CDR2: LNHDA and SQIVND (reference sequence). V lost 9 bases and J lost 0, with 18 bases in between. There are 17 residues in the CDR3. DNA of the CDR3: TGTGCCAGCCTACGAGGCAGGGGGGACTCTGGGGCCAACGTCCTGACTTTC. It encodes CASLRGRGDSGANVLTF.

This clone was picked up one time. The CDR3 DNA sequence: TGCGCCAGCAGCCAGGACAGAACGTATCAGCCCCAGCATTTT. The encoded protein is CASSQDRTYQPQHF. V is TRBV4-1 and J is TRBJ1-5, with D possibly TRBD1 on 6 matching bases. Per the germline V gene, CDR1 is MGHRA and CDR2 is YSYEKL. The germline V and J ends were trimmed by 3 bases and 5 bases, with 11 bases remaining between them. This CDR3 comprises 14 residues.

This chain joins TRBV19 and TRBJ1-4; perhaps TRBD1 as D (5 bases). The CDR3 consists of 13 residues. The V end lost 0 bases, the J end lost 14 bases, and 13 bases lay between the germline ends. Germline CDR1 and CDR2: LNHDA and SQIVND (reference sequence). CDR3 sequence: CASSIDIPGYLFF. CDR3 in DNA: TGTGCCAGTAGTATAGATATACCAGGGTATCTGTTTTTT.

This chain uses TRBV5-6 with TRBJ1-1; 8 bases line up with TRBD1. Looked up from germline, CDR1 is SGHDT and CDR2 is YYEEEE. This CDR3 has 13 residues. V was pared by 5 bases and J by 4 bases, with 4 bases of the junction left unmatched. The CDR3 DNA is TGTGCCAGCAGTTACGGACAGGGCACTGAAGCTTTCTTT. This sequence encodes CASSYGQGTEAFF.

Comment on this clone: At one boundary the junction diverges from the germline segment, which might be a read error. The chain links TRBV7-9 to TRBJ2-1; the D gene is possibly TRBD1 (6 bases). Per germline, CDR1 SEHNR and CDR2 FQNEAQ (reference sequence). This CDR3 contains 14 residues. The CDR3 loop is CASSLATGTDERFF. In DNA, the CDR3 is TGTGCCAGCAGCTTGGCAACAGGGACCGATGAGCGGTTCTTC.

The chain combines TRBV14 with TRBJ2-1, with 8 nucleotides matching TRBD1. CDR1 is SGHDN and CDR2 is FVKESK in the germline V gene. Unmatched junction bases numbered 8, after V lost 6 bases and J lost 7 bases. CDR3 length equals 14 residues. The CDR3 region is CASRRQGTGNEQFF. The CDR3 DNA reads TGTGCCAGCAGACGACAGGGGACGGGGAATGAGCAGTTCTTC.

J is TRBJ1-2 and V is TRBV9, with D possibly being TRBD1 (6 bases). The CDR3 loop spans 13 amino acids. Germline loops: CDR1 SGDLS, CDR2 YYNGEE. V gave up 4 bases and J gave up 7 bases, with 14 bases separating them. CDR3 coding DNA: TGTGCCAGCAGCATGACCGGGACAAGTGGCTACACCTTC. Its protein product is CASSMTGTSGYTF.

This chain connects TRBV7-8 to TRBJ2-2; 10 bases are shared with TRBD2. The CDR3 is 15 amino acids. V shed 5 bases, J shed 4 bases, and the junction held 4 bases outside the gene matches. Per the germline V gene, CDR1 is SGHVS and CDR2 is FQNEAQ. Written as DNA, the CDR3 is TGTGCCAGCAGCGCCCGGACTAGCGGCACCGGGGAGCTGTTTTTT. Encoded protein: CASSARTSGTGELFF.

The rearrangement joins TRBV11-3 to TRBJ2-4, with D possibly being TRBD2 (6 bases). Trimming stripped 5 bases from V and 9 bases from J, with 8 bases between. This CDR3 spans 11 amino acids. CDR1 SGHNT and CDR2 YENEEA come from the germline V gene. CDR3 region: CASSNSGIQYF. CDR3 in DNA: TGTGCCAGCAGCAATAGCGGCATTCAGTACTTC.